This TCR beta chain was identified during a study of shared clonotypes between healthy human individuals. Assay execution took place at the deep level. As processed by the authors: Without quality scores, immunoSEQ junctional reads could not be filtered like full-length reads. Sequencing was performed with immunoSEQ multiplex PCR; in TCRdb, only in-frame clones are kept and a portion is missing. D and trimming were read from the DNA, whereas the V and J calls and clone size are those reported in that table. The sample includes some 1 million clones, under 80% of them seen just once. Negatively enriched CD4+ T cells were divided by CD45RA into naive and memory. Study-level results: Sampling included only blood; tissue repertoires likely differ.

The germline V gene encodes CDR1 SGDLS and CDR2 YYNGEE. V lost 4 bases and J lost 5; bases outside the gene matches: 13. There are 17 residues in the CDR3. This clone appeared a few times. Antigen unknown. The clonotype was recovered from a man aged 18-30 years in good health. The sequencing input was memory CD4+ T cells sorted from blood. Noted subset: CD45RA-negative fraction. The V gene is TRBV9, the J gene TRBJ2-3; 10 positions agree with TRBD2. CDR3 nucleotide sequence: TGTGCCAGCAGCTCTAGCGTAAGCGGGGGGGCCAAAGATACGCAGTATTTT. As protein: CASSSSVSGGAKDTQYF.